These T cell receptor beta chains were read from a single sample in a study of blood T cell repertoires in COVID-19. The assay was immunoSEQ multiplex PCR, and TCRdb's table has in-frame clones only and misses some. The table has nearly 50,000 clones, 86% seen once. The sample was peripheral blood. The receptors stem from a woman in her fifties or sixties with acute or convalescent COVID-19. Each CDR3 is given with its conserved first and last residue. A D gene is named only where the DNA matches it firmly. A row's size may be missing; if present it is once, few, many or a size class.

v_gene	abundance	d_gene	j_gene	CDR3nt	CDR3aa
TRBV10-2	once	-	TRBJ1-2	TGCGCCAGCATGACAGACTCCTATGGCTACACCTTC	CASMTDSYGYTF
TRBV9	-	-	TRBJ1-6	TGTGCCAGCAGCGCGGGTCTCGGAGATTCACCCCTCCACTTT	CASSAGLGDSPLHF
TRBV10-2	-	TRBD1	TRBJ2-5	TGCGCCATTGGACAGGGAGGAACAGAGACCCAGTACTTC	CAIGQGGTETQYF
TRBV10-3	-	-	TRBJ1-1	TGTGCCATCAGTGAGTCAGCCGGCCGAGGCACTGAAGCTTTCTTT	CAISESAGRGTEAFF
TRBV5-4	once	TRBD2	TRBJ2-5	TGTGCCAGCAGCCAATCGGGACTAGGGGCCCAAGAGACCCAGTACTTC	CASSQSGLGAQETQYF
TRBV6-5	-	-	TRBJ1-6	TGTGCCAGCAGCCCACGGGGAAGTTCACCCCTCCACTTT	CASSPRGSSPLHF
TRBV6-4	-	TRBD1	TRBJ1-5	TGTGCCAGCATCAGACAGGGGGCGATAAGCAATCAGCCCCAGCATTTT	CASIRQGAISNQPQHF
TRBV21-1	once	-	TRBJ2-2	TGTGCCAGCAGCAAAATAGGCCCTAGCTCCTCAAGGGTGGGCGGGGAGCTGTTTTTT	CASSKIGPSSSRVGGELFF
TRBV24-1	-	-	TRBJ1-2	TGTGCCACCAGTGACCCGACTAGGGATGGCTACACCTTC	CATSDPTRDGYTF
TRBV5-1	-	TRBD1	TRBJ2-3	TGCGCCAGCAGCTGGGGGACAGGGGGTCAAGATACGCAGTATTTT	CASSWGTGGQDTQYF
TRBV6-5	once	TRBD1	TRBJ1-1	TGTGCCAGCAGTAGATTAACAGGGGTAGTCACTGAAGCTTTCTTT	CASSRLTGVVTEAFF
TRBV16	-	TRBD1	TRBJ1-2	TGTGCCAGCAGCCAATGGGCAGGGGGCAGTATCGGCTACACCTTC	CASSQWAGGSIGYTF
TRBV10-3	-	TRBD1	TRBJ2-5	TGTGCCATCAGTGTGGGACAGGGTTTAGAGACCCAGTACTTC	CAISVGQGLETQYF
TRBV7-9	-	TRBD2	TRBJ2-2	TGTGCCAGCAGCCCAAGCGGGGCTTCGAACACCGGGGAGCTGTTTTTT	CASSPSGASNTGELFF
TRBV28	-	-	TRBJ2-7	TGTGCCAGCAGTCCCGGACAGTCCTACGAGCAGTACTTC	CASSPGQSYEQYF
TRBV2	-	-	TRBJ1-5	TGTGCCAGCAGACGGGACATTAGCAATCAGCCCCAGCATTTT	CASRRDISNQPQHF